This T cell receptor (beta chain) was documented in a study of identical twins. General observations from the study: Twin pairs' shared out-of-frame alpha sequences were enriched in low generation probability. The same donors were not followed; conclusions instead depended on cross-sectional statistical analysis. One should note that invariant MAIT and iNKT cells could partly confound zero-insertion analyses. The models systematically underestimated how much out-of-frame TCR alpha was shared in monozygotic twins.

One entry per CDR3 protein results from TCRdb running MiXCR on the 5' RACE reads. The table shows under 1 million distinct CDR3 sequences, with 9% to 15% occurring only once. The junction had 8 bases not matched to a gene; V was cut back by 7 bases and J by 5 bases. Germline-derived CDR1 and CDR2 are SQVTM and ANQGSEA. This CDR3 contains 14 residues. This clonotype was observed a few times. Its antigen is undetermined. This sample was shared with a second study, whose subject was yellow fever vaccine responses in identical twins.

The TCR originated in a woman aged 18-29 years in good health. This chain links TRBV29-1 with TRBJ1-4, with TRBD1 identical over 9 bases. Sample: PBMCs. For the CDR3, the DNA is TGCAGCGCCACTACAGGGGGCTTGAATGAAAAACTGTTTTTT. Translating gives CSATTGGLNEKLFF.